What follows are 5 T cell receptor beta chains derived from one specimen sequenced in a study of blood T cells in healthy people across ages. PCR was performed a second time for about 7 to 11 cycles using a sample-barcoded 5' primer and a J-beta primer mix. TCRdb reanalysed the 5' RACE reads using MiXCR and keeps one entry per CDR3 protein. The table includes around 2 million distinct CDR3 sequences, around 40% detected once. The sample was blood. Receptors were obtained from a human donor in good health.

The chain recombines TRBV12-3 or TRBV12-4 with TRBJ1-2; 10 bases map to TRBD1. The length of the CDR3 is 15 residues. V was clipped by 6 bases and J by 5 bases; unmatched bases: 9. The CDR3 region is CASRSTGGLRYGYTF. The CDR3 DNA reads TGTGCCAGCAGATCGACAGGGGGCCTGCGATATGGCTACACCTTC.

The chain carries TRBV10-3 and TRBJ2-2; D might be TRBD2 (5 bases). Germline loops: CDR1 ENHRY, CDR2 SYGVKD. Trimming cost V 7 bases and J 7 bases, with 16 bases left between them. The CDR3 runs to 14 residues. The CDR3 here is CAIKRDPDGGELFF. The CDR3 bases are TGTGCCATCAAACGGGATCCTGATGGCGGGGAGCTGTTTTTT.

The chain recombines TRBV4-3 with TRBJ1-2; no reliable D call. CDR3 length equals 13 residues. The V end lost 1 base, the J end lost 2 bases, and 5 bases lay between the germline ends. From germline, CDR1 is LGHNA and CDR2 YSLEER. CDR3 DNA sequence: TGCGCCAGCAGCCAAGTTATGAACTATGGCTACACCTTC. Protein: CASSQVMNYGYTF.

Note on this clonotype: The conserved phenylalanine or tryptophan is not found at the CDR3 terminus, so this likely reflects a read error. This chain connects TRBV7-2 to TRBJ2-3; no definite D call. Looked up from germline, CDR1 is SGHTA and CDR2 is FQGNSA. The CDR3 totals 14 residues. The DNA of the CDR3 is TGTGCCGGCAGCTTATGGGCTAGCACAGATACGCAGTATTTA. It translates to CAGSLWASTDTQYL.

The V and J genes are TRBV4-3 and TRBJ2-1; no reliable D call. Between the trimmed V and J ends, which lost 0 bases and 4 bases, there was a span of 16 bases. This CDR3 comprises 17 residues. Germline lookup yields CDR1 LGHNA and CDR2 YSLEER. The CDR3 DNA sequence: TGCGCCAGCAGCCAAGAAGTTCGCCTAGTTGTGTACAATGAGCAGTTCTTC. Encoded protein: CASSQEVRLVVYNEQFF.